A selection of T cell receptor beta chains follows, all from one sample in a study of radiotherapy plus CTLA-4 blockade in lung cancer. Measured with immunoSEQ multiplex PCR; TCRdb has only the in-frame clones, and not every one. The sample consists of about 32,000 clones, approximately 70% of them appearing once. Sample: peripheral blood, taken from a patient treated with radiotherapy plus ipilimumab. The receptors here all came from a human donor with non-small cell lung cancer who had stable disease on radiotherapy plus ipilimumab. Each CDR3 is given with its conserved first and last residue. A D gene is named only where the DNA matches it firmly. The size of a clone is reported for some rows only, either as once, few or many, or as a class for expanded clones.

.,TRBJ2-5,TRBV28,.,CASIPSPRGPRETQYF,TGTGCCAGCATCCCGAGCCCCAGGGGCCCTAGGGAGACCCAGTACTTC
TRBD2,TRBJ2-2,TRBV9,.,CASSARLAGMGGELFF,TGTGCCAGCAGCGCCCGACTAGCGGGGATGGGCGGGGAGCTGTTTTTT
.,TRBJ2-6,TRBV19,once,CASRDQVAGANVLTF,TGTGCCAGTAGAGACCAGGTAGCAGGGGCCAACGTCCTGACTTTC
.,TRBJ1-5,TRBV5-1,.,CASIAPGTAGQPQHF,TGCGCCAGCATAGCCCCTGGGACGGCGGGTCAGCCCCAGCATTTT
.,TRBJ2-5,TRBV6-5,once,CASSYSGGRETQYF,TGTGCCAGCAGTTACTCGGGGGGGCGAGAGACCCAGTACTTC
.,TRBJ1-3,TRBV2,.,CASSEWASGNTIYF,TGTGCCAGCAGTGAATGGGCTAGCGGAAACACCATATATTTT
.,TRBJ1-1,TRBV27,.,CASSFSRWGTEAFF,TGTGCCAGCAGTTTTTCCCGGTGGGGCACTGAAGCTTTCTTT
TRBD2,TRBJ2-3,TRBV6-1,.,CASSEHLAGVTDTQYF,TGTGCCAGCAGTGAACATCTAGCGGGAGTCACAGATACGCAGTATTTT
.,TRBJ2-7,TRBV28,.,CASSFGDLYF,TGTGCCAGCAGTTTTGGGGACTTGTACTTC
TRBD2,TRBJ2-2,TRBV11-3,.,CASSSSGRACWGELFF,TGTGCCAGCAGCTCTAGCGGGAGGGCTTGCTGGGGGGAGCTGTTTTTT
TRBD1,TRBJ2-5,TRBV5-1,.,CASSRTGSRQETQYF,TGCGCCAGCAGCAGGACAGGGTCACGACAAGAGACCCAGTACTTC
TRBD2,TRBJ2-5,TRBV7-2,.,CASSPSGRQETQYF,TGTGCCAGCAGCCCCAGCGGGAGACAAGAGACCCAGTACTTC
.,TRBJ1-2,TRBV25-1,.,CASSDRSYGYTF,TGTGCCAGCAGTGACAGGAGCTATGGCTACACCTTC
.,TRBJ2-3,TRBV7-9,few,CASRVGSTDTQYF,TGTGCCAGCAGGGTAGGGAGCACAGATACGCAGTATTTT
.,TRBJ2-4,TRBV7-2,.,CASSLVAGLGNIQYF,TGTGCCAGCAGCTTAGTGGCCGGTTTAGGTAACATTCAGTACTTC
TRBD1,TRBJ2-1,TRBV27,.,CASSPVRQGRSYNEQFF,TGTGCCAGCAGTCCCGTGCGACAGGGAAGGTCCTACAATGAGCAGTTCTTC
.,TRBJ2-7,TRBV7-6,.,CASSLMDSYEQYF,TGTGCCAGCAGCTTAATGGATTCCTACGAGCAGTACTTC
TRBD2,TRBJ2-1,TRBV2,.,CASREREGYNEQFF,TGTGCCAGCAGGGAGCGGGAGGGCTACAATGAGCAGTTCTTC
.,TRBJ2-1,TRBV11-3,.,CASSTGSSYNEQFF,TGTGCCAGCAGCACAGGAAGCTCCTACAATGAGCAGTTCTTC
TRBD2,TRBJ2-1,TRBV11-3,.,CASSLDSGGRGEQFF,TGTGCCAGCAGCTTAGATAGCGGGGGCCGTGGTGAGCAGTTCTTC
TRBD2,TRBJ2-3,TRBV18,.,CASSLQLSLAGGPTSTDTQYF,TGTGCCAGCTCACTTCAACTTAGTCTGGCGGGAGGGCCTACGAGCACAGATACGCAGTATTTT
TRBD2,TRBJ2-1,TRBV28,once,CASSPEGSGINEQFF,TGTGCCAGCAGCCCGGAGGGAAGCGGGATTAATGAGCAGTTCTTC
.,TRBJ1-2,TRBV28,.,CASSVLAGEDYGYTF,TGTGCCAGCAGTGTTCTTGCCGGGGAGGACTATGGCTACACCTTC
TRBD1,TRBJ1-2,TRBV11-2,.,CASRDRAYGYTF,TGTGCCAGCCGCGACAGGGCGTATGGCTACACCTTC
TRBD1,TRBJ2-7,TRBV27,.,CASGSGTATYEQYF,TGTGCCAGCGGGTCCGGGACAGCAACGTACGAGCAGTACTTC
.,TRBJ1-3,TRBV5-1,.,CASSEANTIYF,TGCGCCAGCAGCGAAGCAAACACCATATATTTT
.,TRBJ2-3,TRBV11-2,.,CASSSPRTVNTDTQYF,TGTGCCAGCAGCTCTCCGAGGACAGTTAACACAGATACGCAGTATTTT